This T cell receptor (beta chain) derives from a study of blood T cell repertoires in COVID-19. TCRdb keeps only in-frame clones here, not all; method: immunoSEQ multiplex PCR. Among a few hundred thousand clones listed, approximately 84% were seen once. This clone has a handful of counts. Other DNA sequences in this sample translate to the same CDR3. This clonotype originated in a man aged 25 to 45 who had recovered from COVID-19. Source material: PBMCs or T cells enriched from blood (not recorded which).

The CDR3 reads CASSLGPAYEQYF. For the CDR3, the DNA is TGCGCCAGCAGCTTGGGCCCAGCCTACGAGCAGTACTTC. The chain joins TRBV5-1 to TRBJ2-7; no firm D call. V dropped 0 bases and J dropped 2 bases, with 6 bases sitting between them. Per the germline V gene, CDR1 is SGHRS and CDR2 is YFSETQ. This CDR3 comprises 13 residues.